The next 11 T cell receptor beta chains were all read from a single sample in a study of shared clonotypes between healthy human individuals. Naive CD8 cells were CD45RO-negative, positively selected for CCR7, excluding terminally differentiated effector memory CD45RA+ cells. TCRdb keeps only in-frame clones here, not all; method: immunoSEQ multiplex PCR. The table includes roughly 2,000,000 clones, approximately 92% detected once. Sample: naive CD8+ T cells from PBMCs. All receptors derive from a man aged 18 to 30 in good health. Some clones in this sample may be carry-over from other donors' samples.

The chain carries TRBV6-5 and TRBJ1-1, with unresolved D. Germline V gives CDR1 MNHEY, CDR2 SVGAGI. V lost 6 bases and J 4 bases, leaving 12 bases between the germline ends. The CDR3 contains 13 residues. The CDR3 loop reads CASSFRLATEAFF. CDR3 nucleotide sequence: TGTGCCAGCAGCTTCAGGTTGGCCACTGAAGCTTTCTTT.

V gene TRBV7-9 combines with J gene TRBJ2-5; perhaps D is TRBD1 or TRBD2 (5 bases each). CDR1 SEHNR and CDR2 FQNEAQ come from the germline V gene (reference sequence). This CDR3 contains 14 residues. Trimming left V 5 bases short and J 2 bases short, with 12 bases between. The CDR3 nucleotides read TGTGCCAGCAGCCCATCGGGGCAGCAAGAGACCCAGTACTTC. Protein product: CASSPSGQQETQYF.

The chain joins TRBV9 to TRBJ2-3; the D gene is possibly TRBD1 (6 bases). The germline CDR1 and CDR2 sequences are SGDLS and YYNGEE. Trimming removed 3 bases from V and 3 bases from J, with 14 bases in between. The length of the CDR3 is 15 residues. In nucleotides, the CDR3 is TGTGCCAGCAGCGCCACAGGGTCGTGGACAGATACGCAGTATTTT. Protein: CASSATGSWTDTQYF.

V and J are TRBV28 and TRBJ2-7; possibly TRBD2 for D (6 bases). The CDR3 is made up of 16 amino acids. V was trimmed by 5 bases and J by 3 bases, leaving 20 bases between them. Looked up from germline, CDR1 is MDHEN and CDR2 is SYDVKM. In nucleotides, the CDR3 is TGTGCCAGCAGTCCCTTTAGCGGCCCTCGGGGCTACGAGCAGTACTTC. Its protein is CASSPFSGPRGYEQYF. Variable domain in full (rest from reference TRBV28 and TRBJ2-7): DVKVTQSSRYLVKRTGEKVFLECVQDMDHENMFWYRQDPGLGLRLIYFSYDVKMKEKGDIPEGYSVSREKKERFSLILESASTNQTSMYLCASSPFSGPRGYEQYFGPGTRLTVT.

The V and J genes are TRBV27 and TRBJ2-2; the D gene is possibly TRBD2 (5 bases). Trimming shortened V by 7 bases and J by 6 bases, and 15 bases separated the two germline ends. The CDR3 contains 14 residues. Germline V gene lookup returns CDR1 MNHEY and CDR2 SMNVEV (reference sequence). DNA for the CDR3: TGTGCCAGCACCATGACGAGGGTGCCCGGGGAGCTGTTTTTT. Translation: CASTMTRVPGELFF.

The rearrangement links TRBV27 to TRBJ2-7; 7 bases agree with TRBD1. The trim removed 6 bases at V and 6 bases at J, leaving 20 bases unmatched. This CDR3 spans 17 amino acids. CDR1 and CDR2 (germline): MNHEY, SMNVEV (reference sequence). The CDR3 DNA follows: TGTGCCAGCAGACTCGACACAGTCTTTAGGGGGCCACGCGAGCAGTACTTC. Translating it yields CASRLDTVFRGPREQYF.

This clone was observed a single time. This chain connects TRBV5-4 to TRBJ2-2; no definite D call. The germline V gene encodes CDR1 SGHNT and CDR2 YYREEE (reference sequence). This CDR3 is 15 amino acids long. V was trimmed by 4 bases and J by 0 bases, leaving 10 bases between them. CDR3 sequence (DNA): TGTGCCAGCAGCCGGGTCCGCGCGAACACCGGGGAGCTGTTTTTT. Its translation: CASSRVRANTGELFF. Filled out from reference TRBV5-4 and TRBJ2-2, the complete variable domain reads ETGVTQSPTHLIKTRGQQVTLRCSSQSGHNTVSWYQQALGQGPQFIFQYYREEENGRGNFPPRFSGLQFPNYSSELNVNALELDDSALYLCASSRVRANTGELFFGEGSRLTVL.

The chain has TRBV23-1 and TRBJ2-7; 10 bases map to TRBD1. Being an ORF, TRBV23-1 has a function that is uncertain. With V trimmed by 4 bases and J by 1 base, 4 bases remained unmatched. The length of the CDR3 is 15 residues. CDR3 bases: TGCGCCAGCAGTCGAGGGGACAGGGGATCCTACGAGCAGTACTTC. Translating gives CASSRGDRGSYEQYF.

In this sample, this clone turned up once. V usage is TRBV19 and J usage is TRBJ2-5; the D gene is possibly TRBD1 (6 bases). Germline V lookup: CDR1 LNHDA, CDR2 SQIVND (reference sequence). V shed 4 bases and J shed 1 base, with 10 bases lying between them. This CDR3 spans 14 amino acids. The chain's CDR3 is CASSNQDSQETQYF. CDR3 sequence (DNA): TGTGCCAGTAGTAACCAGGACAGCCAAGAGACCCAGTACTTC.

This chain connects TRBV4-1 to TRBJ2-1; 8 bases match TRBD1. Germline V gene sequence: CDR1 MGHRA, CDR2 YSYEKL. The CDR3 runs to 15 residues. After removal of 4 bases from V and 8 bases from J, the junction contained 10 bases not matched to a gene. The CDR3 loop is CASSRLTGVRDEQFF. DNA of the CDR3: TGCGCCAGCAGCCGGTTGACAGGGGTTAGGGATGAGCAGTTCTTC.

In nucleotides, the CDR3 is TGTGCCAGCAGTTACTCCCTAGCGGGAGGGTTCTACGAGCAGTACTTC. It translates to CASSYSLAGGFYEQYF. The chain carries TRBV6-5 and TRBJ2-7, with TRBD2 matching over 12 bases. This CDR3 has 16 residues. Germline V gives CDR1 MNHEY, CDR2 SVGAGI. J was trimmed by 3 bases and V by 0 bases; bases with no gene match: 3.